This TCR beta chain was captured by sequencing in a study of cytomegalovirus exposure and HLA in healthy donors. Whole-study findings and limits: Specificity for CMV antigens was confirmed in vitro for a few of the CMV-associated chains. Highly shared variants forming one cluster were likely a sequencing artifact. In a later analysis, across HLA loci, associated TCR counts were highest for DRB1, lowest for HLA-C. In a later analysis, a genetic analysis reported fewer productive-TCR N-insertions in an Asian-associated ancestry cluster than the cohort average.

A note on this clone: Its specificity is unknown.

V dropped 0 bases and J dropped 2 bases, with 5 bases sitting between them. CDR1 and CDR2 (germline): GTSNPN, SVGIG (reference sequence). The CDR3 consists of 13 residues. It was with 60 Vbeta and 13 Jbeta primers that the PCR ran. Measured with immunoSEQ multiplex PCR; TCRdb has only the in-frame clones, and not every one. Of roughly 150,000 clones in the sample, about 82% were seen once. The source material was PBMCs. The chain joins TRBV30 to TRBJ1-3; no firm D call. This clonotype was sampled from a woman aged 35 to 49 in good health and CMV-seropositive. CDR3 sequence reads: CAWSVQAGNTIYF. The DNA for the CDR3 is TGTGCCTGGAGTGTACAAGCTGGAAACACCATATATTTT.